The 4 T cell receptor beta chains reported below all come from one sample, sequenced in a study of Graves' ophthalmopathy and Graves' hyperthyroidism. Amplification of the TCR beta CDR3 regions used RNA transcripts (as template). The first-round RT-PCR employed HTBI primers together with the Qiagen OneStep RT-PCR kit. A multiplex PCR was then performed as the second round. TCRdb independently ran MiXCR on the multiplex PCR reads; one entry per CDR3 protein. The sample lists 360,000 or so distinct CDR3 sequences; approximately 20% were seen once. The sequencing sample was made of peripheral blood. All receptors come from a young woman with Graves' ophthalmopathy.

This chain uses TRBV2 with TRBJ1-1, with D tentatively TRBD1 (5 bases). Trimming removed 5 bases from V and 4 bases from J, with 11 bases in between. In germline, CDR1 is SNHLY, CDR2 FYNNEI. The CDR3 totals 13 residues. CDR3 coding DNA: TGTGCCAGCAGTTCGGGACCGCTCACTGAAGCTTTCTTT. Encoded protein: CASSSGPLTEAFF.

There are many counts of this clonotype. This chain joins TRBV30 and TRBJ1-5; the match to TRBD1 covers 9 bases. The germline V gene has CDR1 GTSNPN and CDR2 SVGIG (reference sequence). The CDR3 totals 13 residues. V was clipped by 5 bases and J by 5 bases; unmatched bases: 4. CDR3 in amino acids: CAWGTGLDQPQHF. The CDR3 bases are TGTGCCTGGGGGACAGGGTTGGATCAGCCCCAGCATTTT.

The chain couples TRBV12-3 or TRBV12-4 to TRBJ1-1, with 7 nucleotides matching TRBD1. Trimming took 3 bases from V and 6 from J; bases not matched to a gene: 7. This CDR3 has 14 amino acids. The CDR3 reads CASSLTGNRPEAFF. In nucleotides, the CDR3 is TGTGCCAGCAGTTTGACAGGGAATCGCCCTGAAGCTTTCTTT.

This clonotype was observed at least ten times. V gene TRBV29-1 combines with J gene TRBJ1-2, with D possibly being TRBD1 (6 bases). The CDR3 totals 15 residues. Germline CDR1 SQVTM, CDR2 ANQGSEA. Trimming took 4 bases from V and 3 from J, leaving 18 bases between them. The CDR3 nucleotides are TGCAGCGTTGGTACTCAGGGGCCGGAATACTATGGCTACACCTTC. Amino acid sequence: CSVGTQGPEYYGYTF.